This T cell receptor (beta chain) appears in the sequencing data of a study of glioma-infiltrating T cells. Study findings and constraints: Above-expected tissue-blood divergence occurred in all gliomas, most in low-grade ones.

The iRepertoire nested amplicon-rescue multiplex PCR amplified TCR alpha and beta CDR3s from RNA. For one-step reverse transcription and amplification, 100-400 ng of tissue mRNA or PBMC total RNA was used. TCRdb processed the multiplex PCR reads anew with MiXCR; each CDR3 protein has one entry. The data show fewer than 4,000 distinct CDR3 sequences, with around 92% seen just once and around 27% held by the top ten. Comment on this clonotype: The antigen is not known. This beta chain represents an off-target read in a library built for alpha chains; its size is of limited meaning.

The TCR was taken from a human donor with low-grade glioma or glioblastoma, undergoing nonglioma brain surgery, or in good health (not recorded which). Specimen: glioma tissue, nonneoplastic brain tissue, or PBMCs (not recorded which).

CDR3 coding DNA: TGTGCCAGCAGTACCCGGGACTTCTACGAGCAGTACTTC. Its protein product is CASSTRDFYEQYF. The rearrangement links TRBV6-1 to TRBJ2-7; a weak D match, TRBD2 (6 bases). Per the germline V gene, CDR1 is MNHNS and CDR2 is SASEGT. The CDR3 length is 13 residues. The V and J ends lost 5 bases and 3 bases respectively, with 11 bases between them.